These 7 T cell receptor beta chains were all obtained from the same sample, sequenced in a study of blood T cell repertoires in COVID-19. Assay: immunoSEQ multiplex PCR; the TCRdb copy retains only in-frame clones and omits some. Here the sample spans roughly 150,000 clones, approximately 80% being singletons. The material sequenced was peripheral blood. These receptors all stem from a man in his 60s who had recovered from COVID-19.

This clone occurred once. J is TRBJ2-5 and V is TRBV6-2 or TRBV6-3, with a possible D match to TRBD1 (5 bases). Germline V gene data show CDR1 as MNHEY and CDR2 as SVGEGT. CDR3 length: 14 residues. The ends were cut back, 0 bases at V and 4 bases at J, with 9 bases in the middle. CDR3 loop: CASSYSRQPETQYF. CDR3 DNA sequence: TGTGCCAGCAGTTACTCGAGACAGCCAGAGACCCAGTACTTC.

V is TRBV28 and J is TRBJ1-4; 12 bases fit TRBD1. This CDR3 spans 15 amino acids. The ends lost 6 bases at V and 8 bases at J; junction bases unmatched: 7. Germline lookup yields CDR1 MDHEN and CDR2 SYDVKM. The chain's CDR3 is CASSKGTGGTEKLFF. The CDR3 DNA reads as TGTGCCAGCAGCAAAGGGACAGGGGGCACCGAAAAACTGTTTTTT.

The V gene is TRBV4-3, the J gene TRBJ1-2; 7 bases agree with TRBD1. CDR1 is LGHNA, CDR2 YSLEER, per germline. J lost 5 bases, V lost 4 bases, and 7 bases had no gene match. This CDR3 is 14 amino acids long. The CDR3 DNA sequence: TGCGCCAGCAGCCCTAAGACAGGGCAGTATGGCTACACCTTC. As protein: CASSPKTGQYGYTF.

V usage is TRBV7-2 and J usage is TRBJ2-7; perhaps TRBD1 as D (6 bases). V dropped 1 base and J dropped 2 bases, with 15 bases sitting between them. Germline V gene lookup returns CDR1 SGHTA and CDR2 FQGNSA. CDR3 length: 16 residues. CDR3 nucleotide sequence: TGTGCCAGCAGCTTAGTCACAGGGACGAATCCCTACGAGCAGTACTTC. Translating it yields CASSLVTGTNPYEQYF.

This chain links TRBV7-2 with TRBJ2-1; TRBD2 matches at 11 bases. This CDR3 has 15 residues. Germline CDR1 SGHTA, CDR2 FQGNSA. Trimming cost V 11 bases and J 3 bases; bases outside gene matches: 9. The CDR3, as DNA: TGTGCCTCCCGGACTAGCGGGCTTCACTACAATGAGCAGTTCTTC. Its protein is CASRTSGLHYNEQFF. Looking up the rest from reference TRBV7-2 and TRBJ2-1 gives the full variable domain: GAGVSQSPSNKVTEKGKDVELRCDPISGHTALYWYRQSLGQGLEFLIYFQGNSAPDKSGLPSDRFSAERTGGSVSTLTIQRTQQEDSAVYLCASRTSGLHYNEQFFGPGTRLTVL.

This clone has at least ten counts. The chain employs TRBV2 and TRBJ1-2; D may be TRBD1 (5 bases). The CDR3 loop spans 14 amino acids. CDR1 is SNHLY, CDR2 FYNNEI, per germline. Between the trimmed V and J ends, which lost 1 base and 7 bases, there was a span of 13 bases. CDR3 nucleotides: TGTGCCAGCAGTGAAGAACAGGAGTCCTTTGGCTACACCTTC. It translates to CASSEEQESFGYTF.

This chain joins TRBV27 and TRBJ2-3; 10 positions agree with TRBD1. The J segment lost 3 bases and the V segment lost 2 bases, leaving 11 bases of the junction unmatched. The length of the CDR3 is 18 residues. CDR1 is MNHEY and CDR2 is SMNVEV in the germline V gene (reference sequence). The CDR3 is CASSLGVPGQGRTDTQYF. The CDR3 bases are TGTGCCAGCAGTTTAGGGGTCCCGGGACAGGGGAGGACAGATACGCAGTATTTT.